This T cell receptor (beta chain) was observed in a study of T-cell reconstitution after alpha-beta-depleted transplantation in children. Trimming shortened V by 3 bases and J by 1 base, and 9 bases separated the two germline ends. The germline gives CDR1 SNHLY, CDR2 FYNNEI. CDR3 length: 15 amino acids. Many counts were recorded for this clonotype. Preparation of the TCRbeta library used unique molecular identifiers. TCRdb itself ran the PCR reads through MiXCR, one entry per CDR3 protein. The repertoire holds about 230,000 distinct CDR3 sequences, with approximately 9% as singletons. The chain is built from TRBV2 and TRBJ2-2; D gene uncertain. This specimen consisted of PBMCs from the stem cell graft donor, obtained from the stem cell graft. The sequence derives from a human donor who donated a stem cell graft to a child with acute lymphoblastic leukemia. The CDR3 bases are TGTGCCAGCAGTGATAGGCTGAGGAACACCGGGGAGCTGTTTTTT. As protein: CASSDRLRNTGELFF.